The 12 T cell receptor beta chains presented below share a single source sample, sequenced in a study of T cell changes during pregnancy in multiple sclerosis. Only in-frame clones appear in the TCRdb table, and some are missing; sequencing was by immunoSEQ multiplex PCR. The sample lists 35,000 to 45,000 clones, 70% to 90% occurring once. Sample: CD8+ T cells from peripheral blood mononuclear cells, taken in the first trimester of pregnancy. These receptors came from a female donor with multiple sclerosis, enrolled in a pregnancy study.

The chain has TRBV9 and TRBJ1-2, with no clear D. Germline V gives CDR1 SGDLS, CDR2 YYNGEE. This CDR3 comprises 12 residues. V gave up 3 bases and J gave up 4 bases, with 7 bases separating them. As DNA, the CDR3 is TGTGCCAGCAGCGACCCAGGCTATGGCTACACCTTC. Translating gives CASSDPGYGYTF.

The chain combines TRBV7-9 with TRBJ1-2, with D unresolved. Trimming took 0 bases from V and 4 from J, leaving 15 bases between them. Germline loops: CDR1 SEHNR, CDR2 FQNEAQ (reference sequence). The CDR3 consists of 16 residues. The CDR3 is CASSLARQVPGYGYTF. CDR3 nucleotide sequence: TGTGCCAGCAGCTTAGCCCGGCAGGTGCCTGGCTATGGCTACACCTTC.

This clone occurred once. The V and J genes are TRBV7-9 and TRBJ1-5; 7 nucleotides align to TRBD1. Losses at the gene ends were 1 base for V and 5 bases for J; bases not matched to a gene: 5. In germline, CDR1 is SEHNR, CDR2 FQNEAQ (reference sequence). The CDR3 runs 15 residues. In DNA form, the CDR3 reads TGTGCCAGCAGCTTAGGGGGACAGTATCATCAGCCCCAGCATTTT. Translation: CASSLGGQYHQPQHF. Variable domain in full (rest from reference TRBV7-9 and TRBJ1-5): DTGVSQNPRHKITKRGQNVTFRCDPISEHNRLYWYRQTLGQGPEFLTYFQNEAQLEKSRLLSDRFSAERPKGSFSTLEIQRTEQGDSAMYLCASSLGGQYHQPQHFGDGTRLSIL.

This clone was picked up a small number of times. The chain is built from TRBV4-1 and TRBJ1-1, with no clear D. Trimming removed 1 base from V and 6 bases from J, with 9 bases in between. Germline V lookup: CDR1 MGHRA, CDR2 YSYEKL. The CDR3 length is 13 residues. The CDR3 spells CASSQGEGAEAFF. The CDR3 bases are TGCGCCAGCAGCCAAGGCGAGGGCGCTGAAGCTTTCTTT.

V is TRBV5-8 and J is TRBJ1-2, with D unresolved. Trimming shortened V by 0 bases and J by 8 bases, and 11 bases separated the two germline ends. CDR1 and CDR2 (germline): SGHTS, YDEGEE. There are 13 residues in the CDR3. CDR3 sequence (DNA): TGTGCCAGCAGCTTGGGGCTCAAGCGGGGCTACACCTTC. This gives the protein CASSLGLKRGYTF. The full variable domain, completed using reference TRBV5-8 and TRBJ1-2, is EAGVTQSPTHLIKTRGQQATLRCSPISGHTSVYWYQQALGLGLQFLLWYDEGEERNRGNFPPRFSGRQFPNYSSELNVNALELEDSALYLCASSLGLKRGYTFGSGTRLTVV.

The rearrangement joins TRBV4-2 to TRBJ2-3, with D unresolved. In germline, CDR1 is LGHNA, CDR2 YNFKEQ. CDR3 length equals 15 residues. V was clipped by 1 base and J by 3 bases, with 11 bases between them. CDR3: CASSQATTITDTQYF. The CDR3 nucleotides read TGTGCCAGCAGCCAAGCCACCACAATAACAGATACGCAGTATTTT.

The V call is TRBV6-5, the J call TRBJ2-2; D may be TRBD1 (6 bases). CDR3 length: 14 amino acids. V shed 7 bases and J shed 2 bases, with 11 bases lying between them. Germline loops: CDR1 MNHEY, CDR2 SVGAGI. As DNA, the CDR3 is TGTGCCAGCACCATCAGGGGAAACACCGGGGAGCTGTTTTTT. Translation: CASTIRGNTGELFF.

The chain links TRBV6-4 to TRBJ2-7, with TRBD1 matching over 7 bases. The CDR3 spans 15 residues. J gave up 9 bases and V 3 bases, and 14 bases lay outside the gene matches. In germline, CDR1 is MRHNA, CDR2 SNTAGT. The CDR3 region has the DNA TGTGCCAGCAGTGAAGGGGGCGACGGGGTCCGGGGGCAGTACTTC. Protein: CASSEGGDGVRGQYF.

V gene TRBV6-5 combines with J gene TRBJ2-1, with a weak D call TRBD2 (5 bases). This CDR3 spans 11 amino acids. Per the germline V gene, CDR1 is MNHEY and CDR2 is SVGAGI. Trimming shortened V by 2 bases and J by 15 bases, and 11 bases separated the two germline ends. This CDR3 is CASSYGLLVFF. The DNA for the CDR3 is TGTGCCAGCAGTTACGGACTCCTAGTGTTCTTC.

The J gene is TRBJ2-3, the V gene TRBV4-2, with D possibly matching TRBD2 (6 bases). V was shortened by 1 base and J by 1 base, with 12 bases between the two germline ends. This CDR3 has 16 residues. CDR1 is LGHNA and CDR2 is YNFKEQ in the germline V gene. CDR3 sequence reads: CASSQGLGGGTDTQYF. CDR3 DNA sequence: TGTGCCAGCAGCCAAGGTCTCGGAGGGGGCACAGATACGCAGTATTTT.

The rearrangement links TRBV13 to TRBJ2-1, with D maybe TRBD2 (6 bases). Germline CDR1 is PRHDT and CDR2 is FYEKMQ (reference sequence). This CDR3 contains 13 residues. V was pared by 4 bases and J by 8 bases, with 12 bases between. CDR3 region: CASSSREEDEQFF. Written as DNA, the CDR3 is TGTGCCAGCAGCTCCAGGGAGGAGGATGAGCAGTTCTTC.

This chain joins TRBV6-5 and TRBJ1-4; a weak D match, TRBD1 (5 bases). CDR1 MNHEY and CDR2 SVGAGI come from the germline V gene. CDR3 length equals 15 residues. Trimming removed 5 bases from V and 5 bases from J, with 15 bases in between. DNA of the CDR3: TGTGCCAGCAGTACTCAGACAGCAGCGAATGAAAAACTGTTTTTT. It is translated as CASSTQTAANEKLFF.